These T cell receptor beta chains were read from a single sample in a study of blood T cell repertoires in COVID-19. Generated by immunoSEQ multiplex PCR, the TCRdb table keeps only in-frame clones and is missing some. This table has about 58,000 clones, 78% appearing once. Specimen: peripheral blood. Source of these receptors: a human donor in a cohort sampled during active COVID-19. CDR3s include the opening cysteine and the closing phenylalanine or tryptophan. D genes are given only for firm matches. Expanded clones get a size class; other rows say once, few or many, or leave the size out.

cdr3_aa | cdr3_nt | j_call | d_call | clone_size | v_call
CASSRPTSGPSYNEQFF | TGTGCCAGCAGCCGCCCTACTAGCGGACCTTCATACAATGAGCAGTTCTTC | TRBJ2-1 | TRBD2 | . | TRBV7-8
CASSQRQDHSYEQYF | TGTGCCAGCAGCCAAAGACAGGACCACTCCTACGAGCAGTACTTC | TRBJ2-7 | . | . | TRBV7-9
CASSSRRGHEQYF | TGTGCCAGCAGCTCACGAAGGGGCCACGAGCAGTACTTC | TRBJ2-7 | . | . | TRBV11-2
CSVEREGKREQYF | TGCAGCGTTGAAAGGGAGGGGAAGAGAGAGCAGTACTTC | TRBJ2-7 | TRBD2 | . | TRBV29-1
CAQVRDRGLLYGYTF | TGTGCCCAAGTCCGGGACAGGGGGCTTCTCTATGGCTACACCTTC | TRBJ1-2 | TRBD1 | . | TRBV30
CSVEGQGNGYTF | TGCAGCGTTGAAGGACAGGGAAATGGCTACACCTTC | TRBJ1-2 | TRBD1 | . | TRBV29-1
CATKGLAWNEQFF | TGTGCCACCAAAGGACTAGCGTGGAATGAGCAGTTCTTC | TRBJ2-1 | TRBD2 | . | TRBV15
CASSWDRGRGTEAFF | TGTGCCAGCAGCTGGGACAGGGGGCGCGGGACTGAAGCTTTCTTT | TRBJ1-1 | TRBD1 | . | TRBV6-6
CASSFTGDEAFF | TGTGCCAGCAGCTTTACAGGGGACGAAGCTTTCTTT | TRBJ1-1 | TRBD1 | . | TRBV5-4
CASSYRAGETQYF | TGCGCCAGCAGCTACAGGGCTGGAGAGACCCAGTACTTC | TRBJ2-5 | . | . | TRBV5-1
CASRPGQGSSESFF | TGTGCCAGCAGACCGGGACAGGGATCATCGGAATCTTTCTTT | TRBJ1-1 | TRBD1 | . | TRBV27
CASSLGQGVQYF | TGTGCCAGCAGCTTGGGACAGGGAGTACAGTACTTC | TRBJ2-7 | TRBD1 | once | TRBV7-2
CASSSGPQGETQYF | TGCGCCAGCAGCTCGGGACCGCAGGGGGAGACCCAGTACTTC | TRBJ2-5 | . | . | TRBV5-1
CASSSGVNEQYF | TGCGCCAGCAGCTCAGGGGTAAACGAGCAGTACTTC | TRBJ2-7 | . | . | TRBV5-1
CASSQGINYGYTF | TGTGCCAGCAGTCAGGGGATTAACTATGGCTACACCTTC | TRBJ1-2 | . | . | TRBV6-4
CASRRGTSGVYETQYF | TGTGCCAGCAGACGTGGGACTAGCGGGGTCTATGAGACCCAGTACTTC | TRBJ2-5 | TRBD2 | . | TRBV28
CASTGGSSYEQYF | TGTGCCAGCACCGGAGGGAGCTCCTACGAGCAGTACTTC | TRBJ2-7 | . | . | TRBV6-5
CASSVTGTGGSGAEAFF | TGTGCCAGCAGTGTAACCGGGACAGGGGGGTCCGGGGCTGAAGCTTTCTTT | TRBJ1-1 | TRBD1 | . | TRBV2
CASSESGGEQYF | TGTGCCAGCAGCGAGTCGGGTGGCGAGCAGTACTTC | TRBJ2-7 | . | . | TRBV9
CASSLGQGRTYEQYF | TGTGCCAGTAGCTTGGGACAGGGGAGGACCTACGAGCAGTACTTC | TRBJ2-7 | TRBD1 | few | TRBV19
CASSSGQDMNTEAFF | TGTGCCAGCAGCTCGGGACAGGACATGAACACTGAAGCTTTCTTT | TRBJ1-1 | TRBD1 | . | TRBV7-9
CASSLGTGGTEAFF | TGTGCCAGCAGTTTAGGGACAGGGGGAACTGAAGCTTTCTTT | TRBJ1-1 | TRBD1 | . | TRBV28
CGTGGYEQYF | TGTGGGACGGGAGGGTACGAGCAGTACTTC | TRBJ2-7 | TRBD2 | . | TRBV28
CASSYGTRQNTEAFF | TGTGCCAGCAGTTATGGGACTCGACAGAACACTGAAGCTTTCTTT | TRBJ1-1 | . | few | TRBV6-5
CAWSVSGFQQYF | TGTGCCTGGAGTGTGTCCGGGTTTCAGCAGTACTTC | TRBJ2-7 | . | . | TRBV30
CASSLQTGTRTEAFF | TGTGCCAGCAGCTTACAGACAGGGACGAGGACTGAAGCTTTCTTT | TRBJ1-1 | TRBD1 | once | TRBV7-2
CASSLSGQRNQPQHF | TGTGCCAGCAGTTTATCGGGACAACGCAATCAGCCCCAGCATTTT | TRBJ1-5 | . | once | TRBV28
CASSWGRGDNQPQHF | TGTGCCAGTAGTTGGGGCAGGGGAGACAATCAGCCCCAGCATTTT | TRBJ1-5 | . | . | TRBV19
CASSPWDRYEQYF | TGTGCCAGCAGCCCCTGGGACAGGTACGAGCAGTACTTC | TRBJ2-7 | TRBD1 | . | TRBV3-1/TRBV3-2
CAWSTGTGDEQYF | TGTGCCTGGAGTACCGGGACAGGGGACGAGCAGTACTTC | TRBJ2-7 | TRBD1 | . | TRBV30
CASSLYSGANVLTF | TGCGCCAGCAGCTTGTACTCTGGGGCCAACGTCCTGACTTTC | TRBJ2-6 | . | . | TRBV5-1
CASSSTFRTDEQFF | TGTGCCAGCAGCTCGACATTCCGCACGGATGAGCAGTTCTTC | TRBJ2-1 | . | . | TRBV7-9
CASSESRSGNTIYF | TGTGCCAGCAGTGAGTCACGCTCTGGAAACACCATATATTTT | TRBJ1-3 | . | . | TRBV27
CASSPGGANRYEQYF | TGTGCCAGCAGCCCCGGTGGGGCAAACAGATACGAGCAGTACTTC | TRBJ2-7 | . | . | TRBV5-6
CASSPGLAGGPVNEQFF | TGCGCCAGCAGCCCGGGACTAGCGGGAGGGCCCGTCAATGAGCAGTTCTTC | TRBJ2-1 | TRBD2 | . | TRBV5-1
CASSWGTGAYEQYF | TGTGCCAGCAGCTGGGGGACAGGGGCCTACGAGCAGTACTTC | TRBJ2-7 | TRBD1 | . | TRBV5-5
CASSSRQALSYEQYF | TGTGCCAGCAGCTCTCGACAGGCCCTCTCCTACGAGCAGTACTTC | TRBJ2-7 | . | . | TRBV5-6
CASSALVTLPDTQYF | TGTGCCAGCAGCGCTCTAGTTACCCTTCCAGATACGCAGTATTTT | TRBJ2-3 | . | few | TRBV9
CASSPRGGTDTQYF | TGTGCCAGCAGCCCGAGGGGGGGGACAGATACGCAGTATTTT | TRBJ2-3 | . | . | TRBV11-1
CARSPLFYEQYF | TGTGCCAGAAGCCCCCTCTTCTACGAGCAGTACTTC | TRBJ2-7 | . | . | TRBV5-3
CASSLDQGIDINYGYTF | TGTGCCAGCAGCTTAGATCAGGGAATTGATATCAACTATGGCTACACCTTC | TRBJ1-2 | . | . | TRBV7-8
CASSYSISGQGRDSYEQYF | TGTGCCAGCAGTTACTCGATATCCGGGCAGGGGAGGGACTCCTACGAGCAGTACTTC | TRBJ2-7 | . | once | TRBV6-2/TRBV6-3
CASSLGREETQYF | TGTGCCAGCAGTTTGGGGCGCGAAGAGACCCAGTACTTC | TRBJ2-5 | . | . | TRBV27
CASSLWQGAAYEQYF | TGCGCCAGCAGCTTGTGGCAGGGGGCCGCCTACGAGCAGTACTTC | TRBJ2-7 | TRBD1 | . | TRBV5-1
CASSLDLGVYEQYF | TGTGCCAGCAGCTTAGATCTCGGGGTTTACGAGCAGTACTTC | TRBJ2-7 | . | . | TRBV11-2
CASSLRLGGEAFF | TGTGCCAGCAGTTTAAGGCTCGGAGGTGAAGCTTTCTTT | TRBJ1-1 | . | . | TRBV12-3/TRBV12-4
CASTKHRDDTEAFF | TGTGCCAGCACCAAGCACAGGGACGACACTGAAGCTTTCTTT | TRBJ1-1 | . | few | TRBV11-2
CASSLYRTGNTEAFF | TGTGCCAGCAGTTTATACAGGACCGGGAACACTGAAGCTTTCTTT | TRBJ1-1 | . | . | TRBV27
CSASPGGRTYGYTF | TGCAGTGCTAGTCCGGGGGGAAGGACCTATGGCTACACCTTC | TRBJ1-2 | . | . | TRBV20-1
CASSVNRFLNEQYF | TGTGCCAGCAGTGTGAACAGATTTCTTAACGAGCAGTACTTC | TRBJ2-7 | . | few | TRBV2
CASSEWGDDQPQHF | TGTGCCAGCAGCGAGTGGGGGGATGATCAGCCCCAGCATTTT | TRBJ1-5 | . | many | TRBV5-6
CSASRATGQSVNGYTF | TGCAGTGCTAGTAGAGCCACGGGACAGTCAGTTAACGGCTACACCTTC | TRBJ1-2 | TRBD1 | . | TRBV20-1
CASSLDFTGSYEQYF | TGTGCCAGCTCACTAGACTTTACCGGCTCCTACGAGCAGTACTTC | TRBJ2-7 | . | . | TRBV18
CASRATSGGTYEQYF | TGTGCCAGCAGAGCTACTAGCGGGGGGACCTACGAGCAGTACTTC | TRBJ2-7 | TRBD2 | . | TRBV6-5
CASSLRQGPYEQYF | TGCGCCAGCAGCCTACGACAGGGGCCCTACGAGCAGTACTTC | TRBJ2-7 | TRBD1 | . | TRBV4-3